The source of this TCR beta chain is a study of shared clonotypes between healthy human individuals. Across the study: A few men and a couple of women, aged 18 to 49, were donors.

Profiling relied on immunoSEQ multiplex PCR, and the TCRdb table lists in-frame clones only, not all of them. Here the sample spans more than 200,000 clones, over 60% being singletons. This CDR3 has 14 residues. Trimming shortened V by 3 bases and J by 2 bases, and 10 bases separated the two germline ends. Germline V gene data show CDR1 as SGHKS and CDR2 as YYEKEE (reference sequence). The TCR was taken from a man in his thirties or forties in good health. The sample taken for sequencing was memory CD4+ T cells sorted from blood. Subset defined: CD45RA-negative fraction. V is TRBV5-5 and J is TRBJ2-3, with D maybe TRBD2 (6 bases). The CDR3 protein is CASSSGLITDTQYF. For the CDR3, the DNA is TGTGCCAGCAGCTCGGGACTTATCACAGATACGCAGTATTTT.